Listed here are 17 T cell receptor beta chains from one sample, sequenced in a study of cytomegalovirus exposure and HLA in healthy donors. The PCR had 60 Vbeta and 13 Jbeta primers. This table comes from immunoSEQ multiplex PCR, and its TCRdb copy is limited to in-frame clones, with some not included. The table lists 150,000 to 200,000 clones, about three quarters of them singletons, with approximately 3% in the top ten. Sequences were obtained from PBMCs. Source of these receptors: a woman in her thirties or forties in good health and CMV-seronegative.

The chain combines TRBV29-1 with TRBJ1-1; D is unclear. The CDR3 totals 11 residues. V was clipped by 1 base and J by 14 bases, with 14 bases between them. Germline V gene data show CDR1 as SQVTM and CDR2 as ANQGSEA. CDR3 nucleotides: TGCAGCGTTGAAGCGGGGAAGGGTAAGTTCTTT. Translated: CSVEAGKGKFF.

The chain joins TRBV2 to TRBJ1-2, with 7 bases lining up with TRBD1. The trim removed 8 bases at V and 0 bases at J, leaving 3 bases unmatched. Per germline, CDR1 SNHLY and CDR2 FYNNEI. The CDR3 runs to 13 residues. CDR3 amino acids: CASGGTANYGYTF. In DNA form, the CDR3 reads TGTGCCAGCGGTGGGACAGCTAACTATGGCTACACCTTC.

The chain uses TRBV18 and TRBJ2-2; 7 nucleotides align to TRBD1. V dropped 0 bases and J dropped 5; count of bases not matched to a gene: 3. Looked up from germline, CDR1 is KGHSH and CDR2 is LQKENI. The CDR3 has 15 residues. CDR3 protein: CASSPPGQRTGELFF. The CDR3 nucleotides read TGTGCCAGCTCACCACCGGGACAGCGAACCGGGGAGCTGTTTTTT.

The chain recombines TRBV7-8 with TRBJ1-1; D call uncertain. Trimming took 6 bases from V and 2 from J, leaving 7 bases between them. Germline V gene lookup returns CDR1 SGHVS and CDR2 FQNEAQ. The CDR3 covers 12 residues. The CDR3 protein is CASRGVNTEAFF. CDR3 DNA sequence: TGTGCCAGCAGGGGAGTTAACACTGAAGCTTTCTTT. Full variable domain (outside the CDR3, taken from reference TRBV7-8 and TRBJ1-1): GAGVSQSPRYKVAKRGQDVALRCDPISGHVSLFWYQQALGQGPEFLTYFQNEAQLDKSGLPSDRFFAERPEGSVSTLKIQRTQQEDSAVYLCASRGVNTEAFFGQGTRLTVV.

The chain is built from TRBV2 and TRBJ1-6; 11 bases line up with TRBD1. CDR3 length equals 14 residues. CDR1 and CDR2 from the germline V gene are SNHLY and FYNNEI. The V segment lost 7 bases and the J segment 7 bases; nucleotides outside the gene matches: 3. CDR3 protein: CASKDRGPNSPLHF. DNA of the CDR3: TGTGCCAGCAAGGACAGGGGGCCCAATTCACCCCTCCACTTT.

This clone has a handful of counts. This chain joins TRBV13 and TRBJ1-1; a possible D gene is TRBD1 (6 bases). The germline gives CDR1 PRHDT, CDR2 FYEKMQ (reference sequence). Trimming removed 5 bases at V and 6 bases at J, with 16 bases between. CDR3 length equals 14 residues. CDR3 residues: CASSPQGFPAEAFF. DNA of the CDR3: TGTGCCAGCAGCCCGCAGGGGTTCCCCGCTGAAGCTTTCTTT.

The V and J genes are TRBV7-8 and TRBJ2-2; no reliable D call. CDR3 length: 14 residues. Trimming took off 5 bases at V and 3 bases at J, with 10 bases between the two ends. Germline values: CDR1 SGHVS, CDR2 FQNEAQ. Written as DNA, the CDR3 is TGTGCCAGCAGCCTCAGAGAGGACACCGGGGAGCTGTTTTTT. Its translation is CASSLREDTGELFF.

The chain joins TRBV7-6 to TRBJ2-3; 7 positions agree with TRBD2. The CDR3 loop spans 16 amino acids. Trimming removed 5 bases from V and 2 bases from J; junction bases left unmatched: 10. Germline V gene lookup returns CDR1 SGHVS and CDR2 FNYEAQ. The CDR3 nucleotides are TGTGCCAGCAGCCCTCGGACTAGATTCGCCACAGATACGCAGTATTTT. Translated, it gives CASSPRTRFATDTQYF.

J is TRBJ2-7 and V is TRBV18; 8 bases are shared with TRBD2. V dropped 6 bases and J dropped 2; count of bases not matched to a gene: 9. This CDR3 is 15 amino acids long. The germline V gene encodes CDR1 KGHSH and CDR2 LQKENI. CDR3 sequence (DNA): TGTGCCAGCTCGCTAACTAGCGGAAAACCCTACGAGCAGTACTTC. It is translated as CASSLTSGKPYEQYF.

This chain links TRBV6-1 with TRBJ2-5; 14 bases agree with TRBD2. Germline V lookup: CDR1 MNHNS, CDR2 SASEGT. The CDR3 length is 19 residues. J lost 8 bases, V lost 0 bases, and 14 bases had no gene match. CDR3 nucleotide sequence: TGTGCCAGCAGTGAAGCCCCACCGGGACTAGCGGGGGCGGAGGGAACCCAGTACTTC. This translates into CASSEAPPGLAGAEGTQYF.

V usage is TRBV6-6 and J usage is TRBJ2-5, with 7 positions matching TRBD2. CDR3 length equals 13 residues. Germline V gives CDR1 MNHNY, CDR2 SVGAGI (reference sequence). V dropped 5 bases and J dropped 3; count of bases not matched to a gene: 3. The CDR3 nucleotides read TGTGCCAGCAGTCGGGGGGTGGAAGAGACCCAGTACTTC. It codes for CASSRGVEETQYF.

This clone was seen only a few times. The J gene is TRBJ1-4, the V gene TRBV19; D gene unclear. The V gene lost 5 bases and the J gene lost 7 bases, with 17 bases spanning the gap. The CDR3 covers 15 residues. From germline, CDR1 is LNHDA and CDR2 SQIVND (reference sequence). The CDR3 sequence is CASSDRPGEGEKLFF. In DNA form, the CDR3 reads TGTGCCAGTAGTGATAGGCCCGGGGAGGGTGAAAAACTGTTTTTT.

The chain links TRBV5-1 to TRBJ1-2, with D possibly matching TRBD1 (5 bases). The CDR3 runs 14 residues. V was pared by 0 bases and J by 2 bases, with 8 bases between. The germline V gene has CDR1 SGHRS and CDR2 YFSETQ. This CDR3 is CASSLGGPNYGYTF. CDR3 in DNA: TGCGCCAGCAGCTTGGGGGGCCCCAACTATGGCTACACCTTC.

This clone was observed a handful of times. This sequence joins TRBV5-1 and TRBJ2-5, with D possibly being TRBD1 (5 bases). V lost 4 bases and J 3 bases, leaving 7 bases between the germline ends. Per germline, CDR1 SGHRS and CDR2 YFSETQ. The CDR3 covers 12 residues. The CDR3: CASSLREETQYF. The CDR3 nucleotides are TGCGCCAGCAGCCTCAGGGAAGAGACCCAGTACTTC.

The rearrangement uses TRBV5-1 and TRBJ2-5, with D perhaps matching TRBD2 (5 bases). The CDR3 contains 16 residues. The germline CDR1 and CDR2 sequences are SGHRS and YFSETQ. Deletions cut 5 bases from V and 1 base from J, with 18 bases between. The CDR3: CASSLRPSGPQETQYF. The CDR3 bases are TGCGCCAGCAGTCTCCGGCCCAGCGGCCCCCAAGAGACCCAGTACTTC.

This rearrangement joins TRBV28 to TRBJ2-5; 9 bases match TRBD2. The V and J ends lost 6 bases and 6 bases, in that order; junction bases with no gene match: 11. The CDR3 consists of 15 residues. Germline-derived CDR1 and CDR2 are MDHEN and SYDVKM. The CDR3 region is CASSPGTSSSKTQYF. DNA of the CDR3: TGTGCCAGCAGCCCCGGGACTAGCAGTTCCAAGACCCAGTACTTC. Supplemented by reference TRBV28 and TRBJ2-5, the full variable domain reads DVKVTQSSRYLVKRTGEKVFLECVQDMDHENMFWYRQDPGLGLRLIYFSYDVKMKEKGDIPEGYSVSREKKERFSLILESASTNQTSMYLCASSPGTSSSKTQYFGPGTRLLVL.

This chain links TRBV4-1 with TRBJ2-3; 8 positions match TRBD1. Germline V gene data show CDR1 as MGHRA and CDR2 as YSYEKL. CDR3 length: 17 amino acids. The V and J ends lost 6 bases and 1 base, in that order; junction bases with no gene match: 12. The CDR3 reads CASSLDIGQGGTDTQYF. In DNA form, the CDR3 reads TGCGCCAGCAGTCTCGATATAGGACAGGGAGGCACAGATACGCAGTATTTT.